The sequence of this T cell receptor (beta chain) was determined in a study of T cells in Graves' hyperthyroidism and ophthalmopathy. Study-wide findings and caveats: Blood also held most thyroid clonotypes expanded beyond 0.001.

RNA transcripts provided the source from which TCR beta CDR3 regions were amplified. The HTBI primer set drove a first-round RT-PCR of the TCR CDR3. Each CDR3 protein gets one entry after TCRdb re-called the multiplex PCR reads with MiXCR. This sample has 600,000 to 700,000 distinct CDR3 sequences, with roughly 45% found just once. V was pared by 8 bases and J by 0 bases, with 16 bases of the junction left unmatched. CDR3 size: 18 residues. Germline-derived CDR1 and CDR2 are SNHLY and FYNNEI. Details on this clonotype: Its antigen is currently unknown.

The sequenced sample consisted of peripheral blood or thyroid tissue (not recorded which). This TCR derives from an adult man with Graves' disease, either hyperthyroidism or ophthalmopathy (not recorded which). The chain joins TRBV2 to TRBJ1-3; TRBD1 matches at 7 bases. The CDR3 DNA is TGTGCCAGCGTAAGGGACAGTCCTAAGGGGCGCTCTGGAAACACCATATATTTT. This codes for CASVRDSPKGRSGNTIYF.